This is a list of T cell receptor beta chains from one sample in a study of T cell repertoires in cytomegalovirus infection. For these receptors, no antigen is known. TCRdb fed the reads into MiXCR, producing one record per CDR3 protein. The sample includes around 540,000 distinct CDR3 sequences, 30% to 40% seen only once; the top ten take under 20%. This specimen consisted of cultured PBMCs, obtained from culture after CMV antigen stimulation. Every receptor here comes from a human donor in good health (CMV status not recorded). Some clones in this sample may be carry-over from other donors' samples. CDR3s include the opening cysteine and the closing phenylalanine or tryptophan. D genes are given only for firm matches. Only part of the rows carry a size: once, few, many, or a class if the clone is expanded.

V	size	D	J	length	CDR3	DNA
TRBV6-2/TRBV6-3	.	.	TRBJ1-1	12	CASSPRQAEAFF	TGTGCCAGCAGTCCTCGACAGGCTGAAGCTTTCTTT
TRBV5-8	.	.	TRBJ2-1	16	CASSHAIPPHNFEQFF	TGTGCCAGCAGCCACGCTATACCACCACACAATTTTGAGCAGTTCTTC
TRBV7-2	many	.	TRBJ2-7	13	CASSFYGDYEQYF	TGTGCCAGCAGCTTCTACGGAGACTACGAGCAGTACTTC
TRBV7-3	few	.	TRBJ2-7	13	CASSLSRGNEQYF	TGTGCCAGCAGCTTATCGCGGGGTAACGAGCAGTACTTC
TRBV12-3/TRBV12-4	few	.	TRBJ2-2	16	CASAPVVAVNTGELFF	TGTGCCAGTGCCCCGGTGGTAGCGGTGAACACCGGGGAGCTGTTTTTT
TRBV7-2	.	.	TRBJ2-5	16	CASSSRPWALQETQYF	TGTGCCAGCAGCTCCCGTCCGTGGGCGCTACAAGAGACCCAGTACTTC
TRBV7-6	few	.	TRBJ1-5	14	CASSFGESNQPQHF	TGTGCCAGCAGCTTCGGAGAGAGCAATCAGCCCCAGCATTTT
TRBV12-3/TRBV12-4	.	.	TRBJ1-1	14	CASSPKGGSTEAFF	TGTGCCAGCAGTCCTAAAGGGGGAAGCACTGAAGCTTTCTTT
TRBV12-5	.	TRBD2	TRBJ2-1	17	CASGPGLAGTRYNEQFF	TGTGCTAGTGGTCCGGGACTAGCGGGGACTCGGTACAATGAGCAGTTCTTC
TRBV7-8	many	.	TRBJ2-6	15	CASSLGVSGANVLTF	TGTGCCAGCAGCCTCGGGGTCTCTGGGGCCAACGTCCTGACTTTC
TRBV7-6	.	.	TRBJ2-2	14	CASHSWTDTGELFF	TGTGCCTCCCATTCCTGGACAGACACCGGGGAGCTGTTTTTT
TRBV7-2	few	.	TRBJ2-7	14	CASRREGRALEQYF	TGTGCCAGCAGACGTGAGGGCAGGGCCCTCGAGCAGTACTTC
TRBV7-2	.	TRBD2	TRBJ2-1	16	CASSFTSGFPYNEQFF	TGTGCCAGCAGCTTCACTAGCGGGTTCCCCTACAATGAGCAGTTCTTC
TRBV19	.	TRBD1	TRBJ2-2	14	CASKRDRGTGELFF	TGTGCCAGTAAACGGGACAGGGGGACCGGGGAGCTGTTTTTT
TRBV11-3	.	.	TRBJ1-1	13	CAVSWWESTEAFF	TGTGCCGTGAGTTGGTGGGAGTCTACTGAAGCTTTCTTT
TRBV14	.	.	TRBJ1-4	15	CASSQAAEWNEKLFF	TGTGCCAGCAGCCAAGCGGCGGAGTGGAATGAAAAACTGTTTTTT
TRBV28	.	.	TRBJ1-2	14	CASIPETDLYGYTF	TGTGCCAGCATCCCCGAGACGGATCTCTATGGCTACACCTTC
TRBV12-3/TRBV12-4	few	TRBD2	TRBJ2-7	13	CASGQREIYEQYF	TGTGCCAGCGGCCAGCGGGAGATCTACGAGCAGTACTTC
TRBV11-2	many	TRBD1	TRBJ1-6	18	CASSSLGQADSYNSPLHF	TGTGCCAGCAGCTCGCTTGGACAGGCTGACTCCTATAATTCACCCCTCCACTTT
TRBV27	.	TRBD1	TRBJ1-1	12	CASSPYRGLAFF	TGTGCCAGCAGTCCCTACAGGGGGCTGGCTTTCTTT